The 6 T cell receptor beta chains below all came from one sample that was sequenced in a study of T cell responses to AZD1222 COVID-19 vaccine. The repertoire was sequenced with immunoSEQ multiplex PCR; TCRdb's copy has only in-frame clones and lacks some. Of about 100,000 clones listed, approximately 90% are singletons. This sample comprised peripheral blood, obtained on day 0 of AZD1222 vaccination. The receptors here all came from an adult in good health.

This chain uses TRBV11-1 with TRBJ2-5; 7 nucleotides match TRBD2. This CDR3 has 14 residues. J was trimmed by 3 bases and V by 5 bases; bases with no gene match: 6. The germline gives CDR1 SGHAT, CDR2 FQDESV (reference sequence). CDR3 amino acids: CASSRDLAEETQYF. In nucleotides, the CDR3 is TGTGCCAGCAGCCGAGATCTAGCGGAAGAGACCCAGTACTTC.

In nucleotides, the CDR3 is TGCACCAGCAGCCAGGAAAGATCTAGAACTTTCCACGAGCAGTACTTC. Its translation is CTSSQERSRTFHEQYF. V and J are TRBV1 and TRBJ2-7; TRBD2, the table's D call, was not compared with the DNA. TRBV1 is reported as a pseudogene. The CDR3 runs to 16 residues.

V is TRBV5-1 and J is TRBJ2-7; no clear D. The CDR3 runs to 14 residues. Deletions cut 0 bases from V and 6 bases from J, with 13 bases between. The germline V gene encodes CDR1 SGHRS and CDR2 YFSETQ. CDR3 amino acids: CASSLDPPRVEQYF. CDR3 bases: TGCGCCAGCAGCTTGGACCCCCCTCGGGTCGAGCAGTACTTC.

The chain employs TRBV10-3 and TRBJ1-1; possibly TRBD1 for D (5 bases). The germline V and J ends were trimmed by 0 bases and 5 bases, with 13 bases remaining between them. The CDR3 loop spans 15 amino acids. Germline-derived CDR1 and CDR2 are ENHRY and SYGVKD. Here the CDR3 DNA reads TGTGCCATCAGTGAGTCGGTTACTTCAGGGACTGAAGCTTTCTTT. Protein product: CAISESVTSGTEAFF.

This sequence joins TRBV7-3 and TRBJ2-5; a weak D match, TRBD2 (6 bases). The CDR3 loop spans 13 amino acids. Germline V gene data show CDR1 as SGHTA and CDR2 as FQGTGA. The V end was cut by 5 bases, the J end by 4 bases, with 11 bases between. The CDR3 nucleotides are TGTGCCAGCAGCCGGGGGAAGGGAGAGACCCAGTACTTC. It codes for CASSRGKGETQYF.

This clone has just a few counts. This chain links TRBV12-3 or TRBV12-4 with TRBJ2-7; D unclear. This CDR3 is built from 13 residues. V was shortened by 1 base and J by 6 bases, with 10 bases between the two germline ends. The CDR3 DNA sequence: TGTGCCAGCAGTTTAGGCGAGCCTGGCGAGCAGTACTTC. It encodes CASSLGEPGEQYF.